This T cell receptor (beta chain) emerged from a study of early stage breast cancer tumors. The germline V gene encodes CDR1 SGHRS and CDR2 YFSETQ. The junction had 8 bases not matched to a gene; V was cut back by 4 bases and J by 7 bases. The CDR3 is 14 amino acids. Assay: immunoSEQ multiplex PCR; the TCRdb copy retains only in-frame clones and omits some. Of under 20,000 clones listed, approximately 82% were seen once; the top ten hold under 2%. The chain joins TRBV5-1 to TRBJ1-3, with 7 bases identical to TRBD1. Sequencing input: blood. This TCR was recovered from a person aged 70 to 85 with breast cancer. The CDR3 is CASSLRQGENTIYF. The CDR3 coding sequence is TGCGCCAGCAGCCTGCGACAGGGTGAGAACACCATATATTTT.